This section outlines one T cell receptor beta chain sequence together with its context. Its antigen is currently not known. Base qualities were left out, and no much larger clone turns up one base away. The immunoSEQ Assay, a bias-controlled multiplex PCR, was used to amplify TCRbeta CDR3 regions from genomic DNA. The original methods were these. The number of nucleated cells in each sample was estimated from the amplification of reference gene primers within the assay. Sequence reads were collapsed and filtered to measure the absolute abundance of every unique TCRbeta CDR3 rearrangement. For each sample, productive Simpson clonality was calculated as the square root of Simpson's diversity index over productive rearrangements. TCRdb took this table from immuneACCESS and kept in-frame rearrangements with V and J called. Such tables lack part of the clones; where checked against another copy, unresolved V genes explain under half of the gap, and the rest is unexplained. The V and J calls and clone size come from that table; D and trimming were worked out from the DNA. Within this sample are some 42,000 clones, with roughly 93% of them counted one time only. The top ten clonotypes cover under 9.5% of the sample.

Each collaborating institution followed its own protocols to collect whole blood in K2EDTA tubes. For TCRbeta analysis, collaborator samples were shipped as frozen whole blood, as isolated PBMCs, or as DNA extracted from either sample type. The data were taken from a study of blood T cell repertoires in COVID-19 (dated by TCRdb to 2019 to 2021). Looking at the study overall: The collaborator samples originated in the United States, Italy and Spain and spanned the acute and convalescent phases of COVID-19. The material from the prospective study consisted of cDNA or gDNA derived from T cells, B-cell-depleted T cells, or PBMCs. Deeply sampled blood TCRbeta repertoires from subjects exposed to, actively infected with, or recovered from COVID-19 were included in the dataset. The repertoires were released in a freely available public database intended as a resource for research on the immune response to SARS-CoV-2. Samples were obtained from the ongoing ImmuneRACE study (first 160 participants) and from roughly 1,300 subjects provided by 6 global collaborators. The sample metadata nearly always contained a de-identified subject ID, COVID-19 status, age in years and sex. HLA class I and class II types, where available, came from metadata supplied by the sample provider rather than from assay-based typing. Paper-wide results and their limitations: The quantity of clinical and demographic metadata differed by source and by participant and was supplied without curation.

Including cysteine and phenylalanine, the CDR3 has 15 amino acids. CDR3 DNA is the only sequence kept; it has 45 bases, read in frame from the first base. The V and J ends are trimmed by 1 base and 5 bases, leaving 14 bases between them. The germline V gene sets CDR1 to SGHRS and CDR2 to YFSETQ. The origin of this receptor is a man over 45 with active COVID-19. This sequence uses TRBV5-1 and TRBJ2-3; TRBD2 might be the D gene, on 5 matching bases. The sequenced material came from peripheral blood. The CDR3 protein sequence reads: CASSLNSLDVDTQYF. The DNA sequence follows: TGCGCCAGCAGCTTGAATTCACTAGACGTAGATACGCAGTATTTT.